The 28 T cell receptor beta chains reported below all come from one sample, sequenced in a study of T-cell reconstitution after alpha-beta-depleted transplantation in children. It was with unique molecular identifiers that the TCRbeta library was prepared. TCRdb processed the PCR reads anew with MiXCR; each CDR3 protein has one entry. The sample contains hundreds of thousands of distinct CDR3 sequences, 20% to 25% of which appear only once. The sample here was PBMCs, mostly from graft donor cells, taken 360 days after TCRalphabeta/CD19-depleted stem cell transplant. These receptor sequences come from a boy under two years old who had a stem cell transplant for acute myeloid leukemia, so the T cells may come from the graft donor.

The rearrangement uses TRBV6-4 and TRBJ1-5, with a weak D call TRBD1 (6 bases). Per the germline V gene, CDR1 is MRHNA and CDR2 is SNTAGT. The CDR3 runs to 16 residues. Trimming left V 6 bases short and J 6 bases short, with 21 bases between. The CDR3 region is CASRRRGEGVGQPQHF. CDR3 coding DNA: TGTGCCAGCAGACGCCGTGGTGAGGGGGTTGGTCAGCCCCAGCATTTT.

This clonotype was found a few times. V gene TRBV20-1 combines with J gene TRBJ2-2; D is uncertain. The CDR3 loop spans 15 amino acids. From germline, CDR1 is DFQATT and CDR2 SNEGSKA (reference sequence). Between the trimmed V and J ends, which lost 3 bases and 2 bases, there was a span of 13 bases. This CDR3 is CSASRSHYNTGELFF. CDR3 bases: TGCAGTGCTAGCAGGAGCCATTATAACACCGGGGAGCTGTTTTTT.

J is TRBJ2-1 and V is TRBV20-1; 9 bases match TRBD1. Losses at the gene ends were 1 base for V and 4 bases for J; bases not matched to a gene: 5. This CDR3 is 15 amino acids long. Looked up from germline, CDR1 is DFQATT and CDR2 is SNEGSKA (reference sequence). The CDR3 bases are TGCAGTGCTAGAGGGGGGACAGGGCTTTACAATGAGCAGTTCTTC. It encodes CSARGGTGLYNEQFF.

This clonotype was picked up a small number of times. The chain has TRBV6-1 and TRBJ2-3; TRBD2 matches 14 bases. The junction had 6 bases not matched to a gene; V was cut back by 6 bases and J by 4 bases. CDR1 and CDR2 from the germline V gene are MNHNS and SASEGT. The length of the CDR3 is 16 residues. The CDR3 protein is CASSLGTSGGPDTQYF. The CDR3 region has the DNA TGTGCCAGCAGCCTTGGGACTAGCGGGGGACCAGATACGCAGTATTTT.

V usage is TRBV20-1 and J usage is TRBJ1-6; D is perhaps TRBD1 (5 bases). CDR1 and CDR2 from the germline V gene are DFQATT and SNEGSKA (reference sequence). Deletions cut 3 bases from V and 14 bases from J, with 20 bases between. The CDR3 is 14 amino acids. DNA for the CDR3: TGCAGTGCTAGCGCACCCGGTCAGGGAGAATCCCTCCACTTT. This codes for CSASAPGQGESLHF.

This clonotype occurred a few times. J is TRBJ2-7 and V is TRBV20-1; D gene unclear. Per the germline V gene, CDR1 is DFQATT and CDR2 is SNEGSKA (reference sequence). The CDR3 has 13 residues. Trimming cost V 2 bases and J 3 bases, with 11 bases left between them. Here the CDR3 reads CSARWRNNYEQYF. DNA of the CDR3: TGCAGTGCTAGATGGCGAAATAACTACGAGCAGTACTTC.

A few counts support this clonotype. This chain uses TRBV28 with TRBJ2-1; possible D gene TRBD2, 7 bases. V lost 8 bases to trimming and J lost 8 bases, with 19 bases between them. The CDR3 spans 14 residues. CDR1 MDHEN and CDR2 SYDVKM come from the germline V gene. The CDR3 bases are TGTGCCAGCCGCGGAGGGGGGGGCGAGGATGAGCAGTTCTTC. Encoded protein: CASRGGGGEDEQFF.

This chain connects TRBV4-3 to TRBJ2-1; 7 bases align to TRBD1. The V gene end was trimmed by 0 bases and the J gene end by 4 bases; junction bases not matched to a gene: 6. The CDR3 is 16 residues long. From germline, CDR1 is LGHNA and CDR2 YSLEER. In DNA, the CDR3 is TGCGCCAGCAGCCAAGATCGCCCAGGGGGATACAATGAGCAGTTCTTC. Translated: CASSQDRPGGYNEQFF.

This sequence joins TRBV20-1 and TRBJ2-2, with no clear D. Per the germline V gene, CDR1 is DFQATT and CDR2 is SNEGSKA (reference sequence). The CDR3 is made up of 14 amino acids. V dropped 3 bases and J dropped 0 bases, with 8 bases sitting between them. This CDR3 reads CSASHTANTGELFF. The CDR3 DNA reads TGCAGTGCTAGCCATACAGCGAACACCGGGGAGCTGTTTTTT.

This chain joins TRBV20-1 and TRBJ2-7; no clear D gene. Germline CDR1 and CDR2: DFQATT and SNEGSKA (reference sequence). V was pared by 6 bases and J by 3 bases, with 15 bases between. This CDR3 spans 13 amino acids. CDR3 in amino acids: CSATPILNYEQYF. In DNA, the CDR3 is TGCAGTGCGACCCCCATATTGAACTACGAGCAGTACTTC.

The genes are TRBV10-3 and TRBJ2-3; 11 bases fit TRBD2. This CDR3 is 15 amino acids long. Losses at the gene ends were 6 bases for V and 3 bases for J; bases not matched to a gene: 5. From germline, CDR1 is ENHRY and CDR2 SYGVKD. DNA of the CDR3: TGTGCCATCAGGGTACTAGCGGGGGATACAGATACGCAGTATTTT. The encoded protein is CAIRVLAGDTDTQYF.

This clonotype was seen only once. The chain combines TRBV6-5 with TRBJ2-3, with D tentatively TRBD2 (5 bases). Per the germline V gene, CDR1 is MNHEY and CDR2 is SVGAGI. This CDR3 has 15 residues. Deletions cut 2 bases from V and 0 bases from J, with 9 bases between. CDR3 amino acids: CASSYAGVSTDTQYF. The CDR3 coding sequence is TGTGCCAGCAGTTACGCCGGGGTTAGCACAGATACGCAGTATTTT.

About this clonotype: This may be a read error, as it is one base from a much larger clone. The rearrangement joins TRBV28 to TRBJ1-5; no reliable D call. CDR1 and CDR2 from the germline V gene are MDHEN and SYDVKM. This CDR3 is built from 10 residues. CDR3 nucleotide sequence: TGTGCCAGCAGTTTTCAGCCCGAGCATTTT. It translates to CASSFQPEHF.

This rearrangement joins TRBV2 to TRBJ2-3; the D gene is possibly TRBD2 (5 bases). The V gene's germline CDR1 is SNHLY and CDR2 FYNNEI. CDR3 length: 15 amino acids. V was pared by 6 bases and J by 7 bases, with 20 bases between. The CDR3 sequence: CASSIESGVGYTQYF. The DNA for the CDR3 is TGTGCCAGCAGCATAGAATCCGGGGTCGGGTATACGCAGTATTTT.

This sequence joins TRBV15 and TRBJ2-1; D is perhaps TRBD1 (6 bases). Trimming shortened V by 3 bases and J by 0 bases, and 9 bases separated the two germline ends. From germline, CDR1 is LNHNV and CDR2 YYDKDF (reference sequence). The CDR3 length is 15 residues. CDR3 loop: CATSSEGGSYNEQFF. CDR3 coding DNA: TGTGCCACCAGCAGTGAAGGGGGCTCCTACAATGAGCAGTTCTTC.

This clonotype was found a few times. The J gene is TRBJ1-4, the V gene TRBV7-8, with TRBD1 identical over 9 bases. Germline lookup yields CDR1 SGHVS and CDR2 FQNEAQ. J was trimmed by 8 bases and V by 1 base; bases with no gene match: 2. This CDR3 contains 14 residues. Here the CDR3 DNA reads TGTGCCAGCAGCTTAGGGGACAGGGAGGAAAAACTGTTTTTT. Amino acids: CASSLGDREEKLFF. The full variable domain, its missing parts supplied by reference TRBV7-8 and TRBJ1-4, is GAGVSQSPRYKVAKRGQDVALRCDPISGHVSLFWYQQALGQGPEFLTYFQNEAQLDKSGLPSDRFFAERPEGSVSTLKIQRTQQEDSAVYLCASSLGDREEKLFFGSGTQLSVL.

The chain employs TRBV7-6 and TRBJ2-3, with 8 bases lining up with TRBD2. J was trimmed by 2 bases and V by 5 bases; bases with no gene match: 9. CDR1 SGHVS and CDR2 FNYEAQ come from the germline V gene. CDR3 size: 16 residues. DNA for the CDR3: TGTGCCAGCAGCCCCCGGGGGCGGGGGGACACAGATACGCAGTATTTT. Translating gives CASSPRGRGDTDTQYF.

A few counts support this clonotype. The CDR3 region is CSPKPGIRATDTQYF. CDR3 nucleotide sequence: TGCAGTCCTAAACCCGGGATTCGGGCCACAGATACGCAGTATTTT. This chain joins TRBV20-1 and TRBJ2-3, with a possible D match to TRBD2 (5 bases). Germline V gene data show CDR1 as DFQATT and CDR2 as SNEGSKA (reference sequence). The CDR3 loop spans 15 amino acids. V was clipped by 8 bases and J by 2 bases, with 20 bases between them.

This clonotype was seen once. This sequence joins TRBV9 and TRBJ2-5; TRBD2 agrees at 7 bases. The CDR3 runs to 15 residues. The germline V gene has CDR1 SGDLS and CDR2 YYNGEE. With 5 bases clipped from V and 1 base from J, the junction kept 8 bases outside the gene matches. The CDR3 spells CASSHGEGLQETQYF. The CDR3 coding sequence is TGTGCCAGCAGTCACGGGGAGGGCCTCCAAGAGACCCAGTACTTC.

In DNA form, the CDR3 reads TGCGCCAGCAGCTTGGAATGGCAGGGGGTGACCAACATTCAGTACTTC. Amino acid sequence: CASSLEWQGVTNIQYF. This chain connects TRBV5-1 to TRBJ2-4, with 7 bases that match TRBD1. With V trimmed by 0 bases and J by 7 bases, 10 bases remained unmatched. The CDR3 is made up of 16 amino acids. Germline CDR1 and CDR2: SGHRS and YFSETQ.

CDR3: CASSLASWGGSYEQYF. CDR3 nucleotides: TGTGCCAGCAGCTTAGCGTCCTGGGGCGGATCCTACGAGCAGTACTTC. The V and J genes are TRBV7-8 and TRBJ2-7; D may be TRBD1 (5 bases). V gave up 0 bases and J gave up 1 base, with 13 bases separating them. This CDR3 contains 16 residues. Germline V CDR1 and CDR2: SGHVS, FQNEAQ.

This clonotype was seen at least ten times. The chain employs TRBV7-2 and TRBJ2-5; D is perhaps TRBD2 (5 bases). From germline, CDR1 is SGHTA and CDR2 FQGNSA. This CDR3 has 13 residues. The V end was cut by 1 base, the J end by 5 bases, with 8 bases between. CDR3 bases: TGTGCCAGCAGCTTAGGAGGGTTTGAGACCCAGTACTTC. Amino acid sequence: CASSLGGFETQYF.

The chain couples TRBV6-2 or TRBV6-3 to TRBJ2-6; D is unresolved. The CDR3 sequence is 18 residues long. Germline loops: CDR1 MNHEY, CDR2 SVGEGT. The V gene lost 6 bases and the J gene lost 0 bases, with 18 bases spanning the gap. The CDR3 DNA reads as TGTGCCAGCAGAAGGTCGGCCATTAACCTCTCTGGGGCCAACGTCCTGACTTTC. It encodes CASRRSAINLSGANVLTF.

Many counts were recorded for this clonotype. The chain recombines TRBV20-1 with TRBJ2-3; 11 nucleotides align to TRBD2. The CDR3 sequence is 13 residues long. From germline, CDR1 is DFQATT and CDR2 SNEGSKA (reference sequence). In DNA form, the CDR3 reads TGCAGAATAGCGGGGGGGAGCACAGATACGCAGTATTTT. Protein: CRIAGGSTDTQYF.

This clonotype was found a few times. The DNA for the CDR3 is TGTGCCATCAGCTGGGGTGGTGAAGAGACCCAGTACTTC. Amino acid sequence: CAISWGGEETQYF. The chain carries TRBV10-3 and TRBJ2-5; D remains ambiguous. The germline CDR1 and CDR2 sequences are ENHRY and SYGVKD. Trimming left V 6 bases short and J 3 bases short, with 11 bases between. The CDR3 consists of 13 residues.

There are many counts of this clonotype. The genes are TRBV29-1 and TRBJ1-5; D may be TRBD1 (5 bases). Germline V lookup: CDR1 SQVTM, CDR2 ANQGSEA. The germline V and J ends were trimmed by 2 bases and 7 bases, with 12 bases remaining between them. CDR3 length: 13 amino acids. Here the CDR3 reads CSVETQGGQPQHF. The CDR3 nucleotides are TGCAGCGTTGAAACCCAGGGCGGGCAGCCCCAGCATTTT.

This clonotype was picked up many times. The chain couples TRBV27 to TRBJ2-1, with a weak D call TRBD1 (6 bases). The CDR3 length is 15 residues. V lost 5 bases, J lost 8 bases, and 19 bases lay in between. Looked up from germline, CDR1 is MNHEY and CDR2 is SMNVEV (reference sequence). The CDR3 DNA reads as TGTGCCAGCAGTCTCACTAGTATGGGGGCCGATGAGCAGTTCTTC. It is translated as CASSLTSMGADEQFF.

This clonotype has a handful of counts. The chain couples TRBV20-1 to TRBJ2-1; weak D call: TRBD1 (6 bases). The CDR3 loop spans 11 amino acids. V lost 3 bases to trimming and J lost 7 bases, with 7 bases between them. From germline, CDR1 is DFQATT and CDR2 SNEGSKA (reference sequence). In nucleotides, the CDR3 is TGCAGTGCTAGGGGGGCTAATGAGCAGTTCTTC. Translated: CSARGANEQFF.